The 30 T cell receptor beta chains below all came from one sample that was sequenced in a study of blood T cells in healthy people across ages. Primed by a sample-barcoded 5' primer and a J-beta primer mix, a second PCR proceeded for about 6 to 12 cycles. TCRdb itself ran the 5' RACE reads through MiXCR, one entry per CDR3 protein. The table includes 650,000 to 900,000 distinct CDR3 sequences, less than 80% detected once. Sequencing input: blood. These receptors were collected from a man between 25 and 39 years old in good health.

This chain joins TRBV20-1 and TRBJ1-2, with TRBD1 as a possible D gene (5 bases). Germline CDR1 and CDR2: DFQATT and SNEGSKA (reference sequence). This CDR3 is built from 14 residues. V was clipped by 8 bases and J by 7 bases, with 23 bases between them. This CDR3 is CSTQALQEDGGYTF. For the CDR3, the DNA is TGCAGTACACAAGCCTTACAGGAGGACGGTGGCTACACCTTC.

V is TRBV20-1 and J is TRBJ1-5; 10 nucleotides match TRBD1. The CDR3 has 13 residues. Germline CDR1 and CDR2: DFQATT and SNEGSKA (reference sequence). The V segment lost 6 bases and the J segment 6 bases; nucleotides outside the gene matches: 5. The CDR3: CSARQGAGQPQHF. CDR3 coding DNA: TGCAGTGCCAGACAGGGGGCCGGTCAGCCCCAGCATTTT.

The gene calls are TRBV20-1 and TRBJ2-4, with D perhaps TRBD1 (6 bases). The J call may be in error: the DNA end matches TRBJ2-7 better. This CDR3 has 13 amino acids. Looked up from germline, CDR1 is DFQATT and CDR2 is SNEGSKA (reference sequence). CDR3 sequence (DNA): TGCAGTGCTAGCCTCACAGGGAACAACGAGCAGTACTTC. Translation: CSASLTGNNEQYF.

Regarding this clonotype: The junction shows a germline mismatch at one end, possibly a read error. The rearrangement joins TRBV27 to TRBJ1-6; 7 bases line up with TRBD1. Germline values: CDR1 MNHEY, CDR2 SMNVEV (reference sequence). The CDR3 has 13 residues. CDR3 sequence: CASGTAYNSPLHF. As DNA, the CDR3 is TGCGCCTCCGGGACAGCATATAATTCACCCCTCCACTTT.

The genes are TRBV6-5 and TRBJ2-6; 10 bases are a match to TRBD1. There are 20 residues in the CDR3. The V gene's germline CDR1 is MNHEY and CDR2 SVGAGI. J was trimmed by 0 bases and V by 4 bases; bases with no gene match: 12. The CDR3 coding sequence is TGTGCCAGCAGTTCCAATCCCGGGACAGGGGTCCTCTCTGGGGCCAACGTCCTGACTTTC. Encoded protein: CASSSNPGTGVLSGANVLTF.

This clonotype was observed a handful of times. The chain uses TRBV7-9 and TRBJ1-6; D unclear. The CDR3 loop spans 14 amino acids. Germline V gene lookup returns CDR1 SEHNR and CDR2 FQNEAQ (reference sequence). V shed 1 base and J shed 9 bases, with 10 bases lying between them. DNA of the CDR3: TGTGCCAGCAGCTTAGGACGAGCGGGTTCACCCCTCCACTTT. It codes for CASSLGRAGSPLHF.

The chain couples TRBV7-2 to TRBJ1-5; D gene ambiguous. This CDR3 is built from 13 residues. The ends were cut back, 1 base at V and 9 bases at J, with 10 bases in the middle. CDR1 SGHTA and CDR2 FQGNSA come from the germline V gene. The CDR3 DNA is TGTGCCAGCAGCTTAGATATCCAGGCGCCCCAGCATTTT. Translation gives CASSLDIQAPQHF.

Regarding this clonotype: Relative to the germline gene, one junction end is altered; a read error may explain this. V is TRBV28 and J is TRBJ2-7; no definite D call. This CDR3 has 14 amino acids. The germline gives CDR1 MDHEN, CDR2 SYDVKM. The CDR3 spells CASRPPTAAYEQYF. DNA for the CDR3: TGTGCCAGCAGACCCCCCACGGCAGCCTATGAGCAGTACTTC.

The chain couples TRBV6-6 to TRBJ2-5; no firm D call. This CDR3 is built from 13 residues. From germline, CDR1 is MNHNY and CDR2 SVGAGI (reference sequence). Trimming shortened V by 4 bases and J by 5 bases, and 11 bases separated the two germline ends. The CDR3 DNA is TGTGCCAGCAGTTTACAAGTCCGGGAGACCCAGTACTTC. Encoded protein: CASSLQVRETQYF.

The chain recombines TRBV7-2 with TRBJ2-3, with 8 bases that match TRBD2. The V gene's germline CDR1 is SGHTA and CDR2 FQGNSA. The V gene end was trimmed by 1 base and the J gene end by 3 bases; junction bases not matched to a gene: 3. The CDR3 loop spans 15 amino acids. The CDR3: CASSLVGLETDTQYF. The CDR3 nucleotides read TGTGCCAGCAGCTTAGTGGGACTAGAAACAGATACGCAGTATTTT.

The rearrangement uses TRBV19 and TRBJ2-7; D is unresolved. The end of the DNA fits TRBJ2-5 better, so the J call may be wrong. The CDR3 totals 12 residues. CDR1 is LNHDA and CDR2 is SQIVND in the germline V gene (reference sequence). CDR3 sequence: CASSILGETQYF. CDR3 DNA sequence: TGTGCCAGTAGTATACTGGGAGAGACCCAGTACTTC.

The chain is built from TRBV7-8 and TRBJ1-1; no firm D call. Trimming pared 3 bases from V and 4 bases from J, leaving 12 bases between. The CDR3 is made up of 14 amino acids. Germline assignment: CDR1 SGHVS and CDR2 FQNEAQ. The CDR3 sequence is CASSLREESTEAFF. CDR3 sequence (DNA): TGTGCCAGCAGCTTGAGGGAGGAGAGCACTGAAGCTTTCTTT.

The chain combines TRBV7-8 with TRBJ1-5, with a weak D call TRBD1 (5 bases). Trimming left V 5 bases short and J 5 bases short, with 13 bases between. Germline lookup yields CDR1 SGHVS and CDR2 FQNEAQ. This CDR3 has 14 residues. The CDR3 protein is CASSADSSDQPQHF. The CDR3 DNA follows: TGTGCCAGCAGCGCTGACAGCTCTGATCAGCCCCAGCATTTT. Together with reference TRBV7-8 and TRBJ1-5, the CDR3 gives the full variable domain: GAGVSQSPRYKVAKRGQDVALRCDPISGHVSLFWYQQALGQGPEFLTYFQNEAQLDKSGLPSDRFFAERPEGSVSTLKIQRTQQEDSAVYLCASSADSSDQPQHFGDGTRLSIL.

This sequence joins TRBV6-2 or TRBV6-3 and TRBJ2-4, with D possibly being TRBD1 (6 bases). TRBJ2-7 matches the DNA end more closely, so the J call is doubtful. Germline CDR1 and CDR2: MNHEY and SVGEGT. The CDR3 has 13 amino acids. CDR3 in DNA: TGTGCCAGCAGACCTCAGGGGACCTACGAGCAGTACTTC. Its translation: CASRPQGTYEQYF.

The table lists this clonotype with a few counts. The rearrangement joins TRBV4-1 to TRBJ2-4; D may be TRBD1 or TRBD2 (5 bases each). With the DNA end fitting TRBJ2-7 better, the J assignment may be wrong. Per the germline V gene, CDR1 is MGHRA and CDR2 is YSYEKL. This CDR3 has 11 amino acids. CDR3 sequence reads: CASSRGSEQYF. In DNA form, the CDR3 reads TGCGCCAGCAGCCGGGGGTCCGAGCAGTACTTC.

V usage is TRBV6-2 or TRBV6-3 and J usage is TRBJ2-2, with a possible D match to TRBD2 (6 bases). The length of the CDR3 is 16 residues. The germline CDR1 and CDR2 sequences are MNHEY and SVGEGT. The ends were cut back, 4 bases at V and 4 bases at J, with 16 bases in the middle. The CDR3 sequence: CASSSPALASTGELFF. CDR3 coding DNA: TGTGCCAGCAGTTCCCCGGCGCTAGCGAGCACCGGGGAGCTGTTTTTT.

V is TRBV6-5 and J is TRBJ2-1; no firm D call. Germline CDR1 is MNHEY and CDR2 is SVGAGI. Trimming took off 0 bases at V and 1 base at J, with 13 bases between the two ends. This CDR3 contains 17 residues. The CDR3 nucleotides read TGTGCCAGCAGTTACTCGACTGGTGGTTTTTCCTACAATGAGCAGTTCTTC. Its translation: CASSYSTGGFSYNEQFF.

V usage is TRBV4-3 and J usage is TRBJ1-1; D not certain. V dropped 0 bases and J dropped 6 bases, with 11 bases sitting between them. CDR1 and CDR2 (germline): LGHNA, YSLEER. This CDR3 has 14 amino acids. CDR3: CASSQEVERAEAFF. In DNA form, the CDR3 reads TGCGCCAGCAGCCAAGAGGTGGAGCGGGCTGAAGCTTTCTTT.

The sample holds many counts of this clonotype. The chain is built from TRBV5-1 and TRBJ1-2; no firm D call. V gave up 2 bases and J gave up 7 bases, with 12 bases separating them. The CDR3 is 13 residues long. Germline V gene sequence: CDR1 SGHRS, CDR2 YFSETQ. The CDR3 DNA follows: TGCGCCAGCAGCTTTGACTCAGCCCTTGGCTACACCTTC. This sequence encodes CASSFDSALGYTF.

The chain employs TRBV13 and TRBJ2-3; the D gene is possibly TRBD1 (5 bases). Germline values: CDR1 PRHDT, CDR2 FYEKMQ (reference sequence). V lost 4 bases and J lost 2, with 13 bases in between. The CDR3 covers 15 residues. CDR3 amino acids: CASSSTGSHTDTQYF. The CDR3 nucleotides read TGTGCCAGCAGCTCCACAGGAAGCCACACAGATACGCAGTATTTT. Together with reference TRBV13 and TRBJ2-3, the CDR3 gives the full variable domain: AAGVIQSPRHLIKEKRETATLKCYPIPRHDTVYWYQQGPGQDPQFLISFYEKMQSDKGSIPDRFSAQQFSDYHSELNMSSLELGDSALYFCASSSTGSHTDTQYFGPGTRLTVL.

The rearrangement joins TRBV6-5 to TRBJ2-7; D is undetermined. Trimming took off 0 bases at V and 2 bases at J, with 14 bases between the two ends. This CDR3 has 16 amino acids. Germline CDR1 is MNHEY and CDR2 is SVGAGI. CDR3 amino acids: CASSYSNKKWAYEQYF. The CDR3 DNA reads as TGTGCCAGCAGTTACTCGAATAAGAAGTGGGCCTACGAGCAGTACTTC.

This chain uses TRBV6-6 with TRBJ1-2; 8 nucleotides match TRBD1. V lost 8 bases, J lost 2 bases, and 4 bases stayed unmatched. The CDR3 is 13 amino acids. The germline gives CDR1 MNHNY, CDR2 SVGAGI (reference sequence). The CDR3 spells CASFDRGNYGYTF. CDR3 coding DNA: TGTGCCAGCTTCGACAGGGGAAACTATGGCTACACCTTC.

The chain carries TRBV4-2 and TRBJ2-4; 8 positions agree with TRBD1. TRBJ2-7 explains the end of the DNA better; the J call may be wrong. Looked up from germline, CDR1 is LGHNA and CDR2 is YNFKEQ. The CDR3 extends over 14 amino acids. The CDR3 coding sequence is TGTGCCAGCAGCCAAGGCAGGGGGCGCGACGAGCAGTACTTC. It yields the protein CASSQGRGRDEQYF.

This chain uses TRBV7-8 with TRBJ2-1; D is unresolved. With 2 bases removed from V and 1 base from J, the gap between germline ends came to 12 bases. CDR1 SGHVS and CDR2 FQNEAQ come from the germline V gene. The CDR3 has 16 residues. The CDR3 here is CASSLIGPGSYNEQFF. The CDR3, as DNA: TGTGCCAGCAGCTTAATAGGTCCAGGTTCCTACAATGAGCAGTTCTTC.

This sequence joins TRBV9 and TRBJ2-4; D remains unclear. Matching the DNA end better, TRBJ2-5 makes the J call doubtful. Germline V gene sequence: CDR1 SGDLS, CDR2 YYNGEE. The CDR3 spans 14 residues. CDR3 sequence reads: CASSGRSGQETQYF. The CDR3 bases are TGTGCCAGCAGCGGTAGATCAGGTCAAGAGACCCAGTACTTC.

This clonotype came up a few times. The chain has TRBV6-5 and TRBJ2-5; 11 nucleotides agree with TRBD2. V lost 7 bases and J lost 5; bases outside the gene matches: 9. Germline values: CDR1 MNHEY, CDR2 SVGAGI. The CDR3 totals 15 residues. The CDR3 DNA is TGTGCCAGCAACCTAGCGGGGGGCCACGTGGAGACCCAGTACTTC. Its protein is CASNLAGGHVETQYF.

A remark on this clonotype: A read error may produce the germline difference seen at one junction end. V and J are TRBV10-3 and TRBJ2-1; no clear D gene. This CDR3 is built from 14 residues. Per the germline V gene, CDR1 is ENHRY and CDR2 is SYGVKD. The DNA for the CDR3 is TGTGCCATCAGGGAGTCGGCTGGGGTAAATGAGCAGTTCTTC. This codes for CAIRESAGVNEQFF.

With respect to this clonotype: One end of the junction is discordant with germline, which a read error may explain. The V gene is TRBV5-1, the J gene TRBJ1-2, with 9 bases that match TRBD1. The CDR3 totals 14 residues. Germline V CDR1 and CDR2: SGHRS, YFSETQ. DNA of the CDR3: TGCGCCAGCACCTTGACAGGGGGGGACTATGGCTACACCTTC. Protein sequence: CASTLTGGDYGYTF. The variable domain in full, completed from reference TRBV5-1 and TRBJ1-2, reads KAGVTQTPRYLIKTRGQQVTLSCSPISGHRSVSWYQQTPGQGLQFLFEYFSETQRNKGNFPGRFSGRQFSNSRSEMNVSTLELGDSALYLCASTLTGGDYGYTFGSGTRLTVV.

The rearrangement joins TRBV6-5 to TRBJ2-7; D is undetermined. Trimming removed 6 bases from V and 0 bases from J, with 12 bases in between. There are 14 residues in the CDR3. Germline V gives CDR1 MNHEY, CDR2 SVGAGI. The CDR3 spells CASSTRRNSYEQYF. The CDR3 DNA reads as TGTGCCAGCAGCACCAGACGGAACTCCTACGAGCAGTACTTC.

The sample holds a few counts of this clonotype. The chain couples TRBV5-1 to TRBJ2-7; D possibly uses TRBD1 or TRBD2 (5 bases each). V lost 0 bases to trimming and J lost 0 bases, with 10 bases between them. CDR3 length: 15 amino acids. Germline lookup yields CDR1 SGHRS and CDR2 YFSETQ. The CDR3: CASSLAEGPSYEQYF. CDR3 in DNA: TGCGCCAGCAGCTTGGCCGAGGGGCCCTCCTACGAGCAGTACTTC.